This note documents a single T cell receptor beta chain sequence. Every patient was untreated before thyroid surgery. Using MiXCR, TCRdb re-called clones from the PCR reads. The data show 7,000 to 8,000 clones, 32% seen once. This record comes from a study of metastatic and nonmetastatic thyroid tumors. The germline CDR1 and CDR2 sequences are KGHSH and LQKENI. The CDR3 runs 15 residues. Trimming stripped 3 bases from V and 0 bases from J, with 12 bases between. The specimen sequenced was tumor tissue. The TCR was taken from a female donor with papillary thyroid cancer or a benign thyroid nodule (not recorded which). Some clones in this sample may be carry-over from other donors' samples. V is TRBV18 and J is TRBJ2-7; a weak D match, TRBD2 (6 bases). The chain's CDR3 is CASSPVGGNSYEQYF. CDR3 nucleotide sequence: TGTGCCAGCTCACCTGTGGGAGGCAACTCCTACGAGCAGTACTTC.